The T cell receptor (beta chain) described here comes from a study of blood T cell repertoires in COVID-19. The study assigned cohorts using participant-reported clinical history. The protocol was immunoSEQ multiplex PCR, while the TCRdb copy is restricted to in-frame clones and leaves out a portion. The table has about 160,000 clones, around 81% seen once. Germline V gene data show CDR1 as SGHKS and CDR2 as YYEKEE (reference sequence). The CDR3 contains 19 residues. The junction had 8 bases not matched to a gene; V was cut back by 0 bases and J by 0 bases. Sequenced input: PBMCs or T cells enriched from blood (not recorded which). The chain uses TRBV5-5 and TRBJ2-2, with 10 bases that match TRBD1. This TCR was sampled from a man aged 40-49 years who had recovered from COVID-19. CDR3 protein: CASSLGGQGLPSNTGELFF. The CDR3 bases are TGTGCCAGCAGCTTGGGGGGACAGGGGCTCCCTTCGAACACCGGGGAGCTGTTTTTT.